Listed below are T cell receptor beta chains from one sample, sequenced in a study of T cells in tumors after PD-1 blockade. Measured with immunoSEQ multiplex PCR; TCRdb has only the in-frame clones, and not every one. Among about 47,000 clones listed, just under 80% were seen once. The source was PBMCs, collected before anti-PD-1 treatment. The receptor set was obtained from a human donor with basal cell carcinoma. The CDR3 runs from the conserved cysteine through the conserved F or W. Fields, in order: D gene, V gene, CDR3 length, clone size, J gene, CDR3 protein, CDR3 DNA. D genes are given only for firm matches. Part of the rows lack a size; the others show once, few, many or a class for expanded clones.

-	TRBV9	14	few	TRBJ2-2	CASSGGGWFGELFF	TGTGCCAGCAGCGGGGGAGGATGGTTCGGGGAGCTGTTTTTT
-	TRBV7-9	14	-	TRBJ1-2	CASSPGTGDGGYTF	TGTGCCAGCAGCCCGGGGACCGGGGATGGGGGCTACACCTTC
TRBD2	TRBV5-1	15	-	TRBJ2-1	CASSSGTSGANEQFF	TGCGCCAGCAGCTCCGGGACTAGCGGGGCCAATGAGCAGTTCTTC
-	TRBV2	16	-	TRBJ1-5	CASSEVGGYSNQPQHF	TGTGCCAGCAGTGAAGTAGGGGGGTATAGCAATCAGCCCCAGCATTTT
TRBD1	TRBV6-6	16	-	TRBJ1-5	CASSPRDRASNQPQHF	TGTGCCAGCAGTCCCCGGGACAGGGCCTCCAATCAGCCCCAGCATTTT
-	TRBV6-5	16	-	TRBJ1-2	CASSYSRTALNYGYTF	TGTGCCAGCAGTTACTCGAGAACAGCCCTTAACTATGGCTACACCTTC
-	TRBV6-1	13	-	TRBJ2-7	CASSEEVGYEQYF	TGTGCCAGCAGTGAAGAGGTCGGCTACGAGCAGTACTTC
-	TRBV5-1	15	-	TRBJ2-1	CASSLFGQQGNEQFF	TGCGCCAGCAGCTTGTTCGGGCAGCAGGGCAATGAGCAGTTCTTC
-	TRBV3-1/TRBV3-2	14	-	TRBJ2-4	CASSQDTGSNIQYF	TGTGCCAGCAGCCAAGATACCGGTTCTAACATTCAGTACTTC
TRBD2	TRBV9	20	-	TRBJ2-3	CASSVGLRASGSSLTDTQYF	TGTGCCAGCAGCGTAGGTCTTCGGGCTAGCGGGAGCTCACTCACAGATACGCAGTATTTT
TRBD1	TRBV5-1	13	-	TRBJ1-2	CASSYDRGRGYTF	TGCGCCAGCAGCTATGACAGGGGCAGGGGCTACACCTTC
-	TRBV4-1	16	-	TRBJ1-5	CASSQGAGVSNQPQHF	TGCGCCAGCAGCCAAGGGGCAGGTGTTAGCAATCAGCCCCAGCATTTT
-	TRBV21-1	16	-	TRBJ2-5	CASSKGTGDSRETQYF	TGTGCCAGCAGCAAAGGGACAGGGGATTCTCGAGAGACCCAGTACTTC
TRBD2	TRBV28	17	-	TRBJ2-7	CASRGTSGIFYSYEQYF	TGTGCCAGCAGGGGGACTAGCGGTATTTTCTATTCCTACGAGCAGTACTTC
-	TRBV13	14	-	TRBJ2-7	CASSLANTSYEQYF	TGTGCCAGCAGCTTAGCCAATACCTCCTACGAGCAGTACTTC
-	TRBV28	17	few	TRBJ1-5	CASSYNRGTEINQPQHF	TGTGCCAGCAGTTATAATCGAGGGACGGAGATCAATCAGCCCCAGCATTTT
TRBD1	TRBV19	14	-	TRBJ2-2	CASRGTGIAGELFF	TGTGCCAGTAGGGGGACAGGGATCGCCGGGGAGCTGTTTTTT
-	TRBV19	13	-	TRBJ1-5	CASGRRGNQPQHF	TGTGCCAGTGGACGGCGGGGCAATCAGCCCCAGCATTTT
-	TRBV28	13	-	TRBJ1-5	CASKEVSNQPQHF	TGTGCCAGCAAGGAGGTTAGCAATCAGCCCCAGCATTTT
TRBD1	TRBV29-1	15	once	TRBJ2-3	CSVERDRGRGDTQYF	TGCAGCGTTGAGCGGGACAGGGGGCGCGGAGATACGCAGTATTTT
TRBD1	TRBV29-1	14	-	TRBJ1-2	CSAEVGQGWYGYTF	TGCAGCGCCGAAGTCGGACAGGGATGGTATGGCTACACCTTC
-	TRBV2	12	-	TRBJ1-1	CASSRGARGAFF	TGTGCCAGCAGTCGGGGGGCTCGGGGAGCTTTCTTT
-	TRBV3-1/TRBV3-2	15	few	TRBJ2-5	CASSQVAGSAETQYF	TGTGCCAGCAGCCAAGTGGCAGGGTCGGCGGAGACCCAGTACTTC
-	TRBV3-1/TRBV3-2	14	-	TRBJ1-5	CASSLSSSNQPQHF	TGTGCCAGCAGCCTCAGTAGTAGCAATCAGCCCCAGCATTTT
-	TRBV6-5	16	-	TRBJ1-6	CASSYAPRPSLSPLHF	TGTGCCAGCAGTTACGCCCCTCGTCCGTCCCTATCACCCCTCCACTTT
TRBD1	TRBV28	12	-	TRBJ1-2	CASRGQLEGYTF	TGTGCCAGCAGGGGACAGCTGGAAGGCTACACCTTC
-	TRBV5-4	14	-	TRBJ1-3	CASSFRDSGNTIYF	TGTGCCAGCAGCTTTCGGGACTCTGGAAACACCATATATTTT
-	TRBV28	15	-	TRBJ1-5	CASSFGGGGNQPQHF	TGTGCCAGCAGTTTCGGAGGGGGAGGCAATCAGCCCCAGCATTTT
TRBD1	TRBV5-5	18	once	TRBJ1-6	CASSPTSTGGFYNSPLHF	TGTGCCAGCAGCCCCACCTCCACAGGGGGTTTTTATAATTCACCCCTCCACTTT
-	TRBV4-2	15	-	TRBJ2-7	CASSQDHGASYEQYF	TGTGCCAGCAGCCAAGATCATGGAGCCTCCTACGAGCAGTACTTC
TRBD1	TRBV30	15	-	TRBJ1-6	CAWSVPGQGRSPLHF	TGTGCCTGGAGTGTCCCGGGACAGGGGAGATCACCCCTCCACTTT
TRBD1	TRBV3-1/TRBV3-2	15	-	TRBJ1-1	CASSFPGTENTEAFF	TGTGCCAGCAGCTTCCCCGGGACAGAGAACACTGAAGCTTTCTTT
-	TRBV28	15	-	TRBJ1-6	CASSLGGDYNSPLHF	TGTGCCAGCAGTTTAGGAGGGGACTATAATTCACCCCTCCACTTT
-	TRBV27	16	-	TRBJ1-5	CASSPSTGYSNQPQHF	TGTGCCAGCAGTCCCTCTACAGGGTATAGCAATCAGCCCCAGCATTTT
-	TRBV29-1	18	-	TRBJ1-1	CSVEDRPPGTLIDWGAFF	TGCAGCGTTGAAGACCGCCCCCCCGGGACATTGATCGATTGGGGAGCTTTCTTT
-	TRBV10-3	15	-	TRBJ1-1	CAISETGHPNTEAFF	TGTGCCATCAGTGAGACGGGACACCCGAACACTGAAGCTTTCTTT
-	TRBV6-6	13	-	TRBJ2-1	CAIRDSRGSEQFF	TGTGCCATCCGGGACTCTCGAGGGAGTGAGCAGTTCTTC
-	TRBV3-1/TRBV3-2	16	once	TRBJ1-3	CASSQGPIDSGNTIYF	TGTGCCAGCAGCCAAGGGCCCATAGACTCTGGAAACACCATATATTTT
TRBD2	TRBV5-4	16	-	TRBJ2-7	CASSSGLAGHSYEQYF	TGTGCCAGCAGCTCGGGACTAGCGGGGCACTCCTACGAGCAGTACTTC
-	TRBV6-5	12	-	TRBJ2-7	CASGMRTYEQYF	TGTGCCAGCGGGATGAGGACCTACGAGCAGTACTTC